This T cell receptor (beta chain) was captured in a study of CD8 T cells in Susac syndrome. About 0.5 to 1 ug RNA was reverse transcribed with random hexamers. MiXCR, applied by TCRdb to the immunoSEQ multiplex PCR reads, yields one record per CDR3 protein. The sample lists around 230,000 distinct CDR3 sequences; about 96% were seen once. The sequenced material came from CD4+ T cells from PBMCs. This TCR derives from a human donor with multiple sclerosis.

The CDR3 nucleotides read TGTGCCAGCAGCTTAGATCGTACTAGCGGGACGGTAAATGAGCAGTTCTTC. Translated, it gives CASSLDRTSGTVNEQFF. The chain links TRBV11-2 to TRBJ2-1; 10 positions agree with TRBD2. J gave up 7 bases and V 0 bases, and 9 bases lay outside the gene matches. This CDR3 spans 17 amino acids. Looked up from germline, CDR1 is SGHAT and CDR2 is FQNNGV.